This T cell receptor (beta chain) emerged from a study of beta chain features in type 1 diabetes. Study as a whole: Patients shared similar age, gender and cell yields with healthy donors.

Study-wide findings and caveats: Among type 1 diabetes patients, VDJ junctions had fewer insertions and more deletions. TCRB repertoires of naive, central memory and Treg cells appeared more similar among patients than among healthy donors.

V gave up 1 base and J gave up 3 bases, with 10 bases separating them. The length of the CDR3 is 15 residues. CDR1 is ENHRY, CDR2 SYGVKD, per germline. Reverse transcription of all isolated RNA meant that expressed TCRB transcripts were sequenced. Sequencing was performed with immunoSEQ multiplex PCR; in TCRdb, only in-frame clones are kept and a portion is missing. The repertoire holds 450,000 to 550,000 clones, approximately 30% seen once, with roughly 0.06% in the top ten. Comment on this clone: Its antigen is undetermined.

The specimen was naive CD4+ T cells from blood. The rearrangement links TRBV10-3 to TRBJ1-3; the D is unclear. This receptor was identified in a man in his late teens or twenties in good health. The CDR3 DNA sequence: TGTGCCATCAGTGAGTTAGGGAACCTTGGAAACACCATATATTTT. Its protein product is CAISELGNLGNTIYF.